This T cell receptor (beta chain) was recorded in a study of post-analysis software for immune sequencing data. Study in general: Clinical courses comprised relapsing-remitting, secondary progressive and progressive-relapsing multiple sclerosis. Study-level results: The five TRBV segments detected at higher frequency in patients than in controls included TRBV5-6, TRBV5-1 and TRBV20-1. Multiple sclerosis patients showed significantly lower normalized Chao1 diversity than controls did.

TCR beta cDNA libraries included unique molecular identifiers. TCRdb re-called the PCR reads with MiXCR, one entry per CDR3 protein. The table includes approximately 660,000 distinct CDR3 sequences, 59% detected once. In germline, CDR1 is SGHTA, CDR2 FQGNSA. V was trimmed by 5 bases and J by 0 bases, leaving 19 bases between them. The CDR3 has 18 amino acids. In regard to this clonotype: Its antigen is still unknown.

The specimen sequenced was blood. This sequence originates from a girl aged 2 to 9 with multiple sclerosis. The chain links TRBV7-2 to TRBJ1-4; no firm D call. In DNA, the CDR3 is TGTGCCAGCAGCCGTGAACACTCAGGAATTGCAACTAATGAAAAACTGTTTTTT. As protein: CASSREHSGIATNEKLFF.